Shown below are 30 T cell receptor beta chains from a single sample sequenced in a study of blood T cell repertoires in COVID-19. Libraries were prepared by immunoSEQ multiplex PCR; TCRdb keeps only in-frame clonotypes and omits some of them. Of some 190,000 clones in the sample, over 75% are singletons; the top ten hold around 3%. Sequencing used peripheral blood. These receptors all stem from a man aged 60 to 69 with acute or convalescent COVID-19.

This sequence joins TRBV15 and TRBJ2-7, with 8 bases identical to TRBD1. The CDR3 has 14 amino acids. Germline CDR1 is LNHNV and CDR2 is YYDKDF (reference sequence). V gave up 1 base and J gave up 6 bases; unmatched junction bases: 5. CDR3 DNA: TGTGCCACCAGCAGAGTGAGGACAGGGACCGAGCAGTACTTC. Its translation is CATSRVRTGTEQYF.

This chain connects TRBV5-1 to TRBJ1-4; 7 bases are shared with TRBD1. The germline CDR1 and CDR2 sequences are SGHRS and YFSETQ. J gave up 3 bases and V 4 bases, and 6 bases lay outside the gene matches. CDR3 length: 15 residues. CDR3 nucleotide sequence: TGCGCCAGCAGCCCCGACAGGGCCGCTAATGAAAAACTGTTTTTT. Residues: CASSPDRAANEKLFF. The full variable domain, in which reference TRBV5-1 and TRBJ1-4 provide the parts outside the CDR3, is KAGVTQTPRYLIKTRGQQVTLSCSPISGHRSVSWYQQTPGQGLQFLFEYFSETQRNKGNFPGRFSGRQFSNSRSEMNVSTLELGDSALYLCASSPDRAANEKLFFGSGTQLSVL.

The V and J genes are TRBV5-6 and TRBJ1-4, with a weak D call TRBD1 (6 bases). The CDR3 totals 14 residues. Germline V lookup: CDR1 SGHDT, CDR2 YYEEEE. Trimming left V 4 bases short and J 4 bases short, with 11 bases between. The CDR3 coding sequence is TGTGCCAGCAGCCATCGACAGGATAATGAAAAACTGTTTTTT. This encodes CASSHRQDNEKLFF.

V is TRBV6-5 and J is TRBJ2-1, with D tentatively TRBD1 (5 bases). Germline lookup yields CDR1 MNHEY and CDR2 SVGAGI. V lost 5 bases and J 6 bases, leaving 17 bases between the germline ends. This CDR3 has 15 amino acids. CDR3 nucleotides: TGTGCCAGCAGTCCCAGGGTGTACCCCGTCAATGAGCAGTTCTTC. Translating gives CASSPRVYPVNEQFF.

V gene TRBV5-6 combines with J gene TRBJ1-2; 10 nucleotides align to TRBD1. CDR1 SGHDT and CDR2 YYEEEE come from the germline V gene. The CDR3 has 13 residues. With V trimmed by 2 bases and J by 8 bases, 3 bases remained unmatched. CDR3 sequence: CASSLRQGAGYTF. The CDR3 DNA reads as TGTGCCAGCAGCTTACGACAGGGGGCCGGCTACACCTTC.

This clone was observed once. An end of the junction differs from the germline gene, which may be a read error. The J gene is TRBJ2-7, the V gene TRBV13; the match to TRBD2 covers 8 bases. This CDR3 region has 12 residues. Looked up from germline, CDR1 is PRHDT and CDR2 is FYEKMQ (reference sequence). This chain's CDR3 is CASSLPSGSQVF. The CDR3 DNA reads as TGTGCCAGCAGCTTGCCGAGCGGGAGCCAGGTCTTC.

The V gene is TRBV7-9, the J gene TRBJ2-5; 7 positions agree with TRBD2. This CDR3 region has 15 residues. The ends lost 3 bases at V and 2 bases at J; junction bases unmatched: 6. The germline V gene encodes CDR1 SEHNR and CDR2 FQNEAQ (reference sequence). CDR3 bases: TGTGCCAGCAGCTTTATAAGCGGGGAACAAGAGACCCAGTACTTC. It yields the protein CASSFISGEQETQYF.

The chain recombines TRBV5-1 with TRBJ1-1; D call uncertain. The CDR3 has 13 residues. Trimming removed 6 bases at V and 0 bases at J, with 9 bases between. CDR1 and CDR2 from the germline V gene are SGHRS and YFSETQ. The CDR3 spells CASKREMNTEAFF. The CDR3, as DNA: TGCGCCAGCAAACGGGAAATGAACACTGAAGCTTTCTTT.

V usage is TRBV3-1 (or the pseudogene TRBV3-2) and J usage is TRBJ2-7; TRBD2 aligns across 10 bases. CDR3 size: 14 residues. Germline assignment: CDR1 LGHDT and CDR2 YNNKEL (reference sequence). Germline trimming cut 5 bases from V and 1 base from J; bases unmatched to any gene: 2. The CDR3 DNA reads as TGTGCCAGCAGCAAGCGGGAGGGGTCCTACGAGCAGTACTTC. It yields the protein CASSKREGSYEQYF.

The V and J genes are TRBV7-9 and TRBJ1-1; 8 bases align to TRBD1. The V gene's germline CDR1 is SEHNR and CDR2 FQNEAQ (reference sequence). This CDR3 has 16 residues. V lost 5 bases and J lost 1; bases outside the gene matches: 9. Here the CDR3 reads CASSARAGGRNTEAFF. The DNA for the CDR3 is TGTGCCAGCAGCGCCCGCGCAGGGGGCAGGAACACTGAAGCTTTCTTT.

This chain joins TRBV14 and TRBJ2-1; the D is unclear. The CDR3 consists of 14 residues. Between the trimmed V and J ends, which lost 5 bases and 0 bases, there was a span of 8 bases. Germline V gene sequence: CDR1 SGHDN, CDR2 FVKESK. CDR3 sequence (DNA): TGTGCCAGCAGCGCGAGGTTCTCCTACAATGAGCAGTTCTTC. This translates into CASSARFSYNEQFF.

The CDR3 DNA follows: TGTGCCACCAGGACAGGGGGTTTCGACACCGGGGAGCTGTTTTTT. Its translation: CATRTGGFDTGELFF. This chain connects TRBV10-3 to TRBJ2-2, with TRBD1 matching over 10 bases. CDR3 size: 15 residues. Germline CDR1 reads ENHRY; CDR2 reads SYGVKD. Trimming at V came to 10 bases and at J to 3 bases, leaving 8 bases not matched to a gene.

This chain links TRBV7-9 with TRBJ1-3, with D perhaps matching TRBD1 (5 bases). Trimming left V 5 bases short and J 0 bases short, with 11 bases between. The CDR3 is 15 residues long. CDR1 is SEHNR, CDR2 FQNEAQ, per germline (reference sequence). The CDR3 loop reads CASSPLGRSGNTIYF. DNA of the CDR3: TGTGCCAGCAGCCCCTTGGGGCGCTCTGGAAACACCATATATTTT.

CDR3 nucleotides: TGTGCCAGTAGTAGGGGGGGACTGACCTACGAGCAGTACTTC. Translated: CASSRGGLTYEQYF. This chain uses TRBV19 with TRBJ2-7; 7 bases match TRBD2. This CDR3 spans 14 amino acids. V was clipped by 4 bases and J by 2 bases; unmatched bases: 5. Germline CDR1 LNHDA, CDR2 SQIVND (reference sequence).

The chain uses TRBV4-2 and TRBJ2-1; 9 bases map to TRBD2. Germline V gene sequence: CDR1 LGHNA, CDR2 YNFKEQ. V gave up 4 bases and J gave up 0 bases; unmatched junction bases: 7. CDR3 length equals 17 residues. CDR3: CASSRLAELSSYNEQFF. CDR3 nucleotides: TGTGCCAGCAGCCGACTAGCGGAGTTAAGCTCCTACAATGAGCAGTTCTTC.

This chain joins TRBV5-8 and TRBJ2-7; maybe TRBD1 (6 bases). The ends were cut back, 4 bases at V and 4 bases at J, with 9 bases in the middle. CDR3 length: 12 amino acids. CDR1 is SGHTS and CDR2 is YDEGEE in the germline V gene. The chain's CDR3 is CASSRTGYEQYF. The CDR3, as DNA: TGTGCCAGCAGCCGAACAGGGTACGAGCAGTACTTC.

The chain is built from TRBV27 and TRBJ2-7; 8 positions agree with TRBD2. CDR3 length: 14 amino acids. Losses at the gene ends were 3 bases for V and 7 bases for J; bases not matched to a gene: 8. The V gene's germline CDR1 is MNHEY and CDR2 SMNVEV (reference sequence). The chain's CDR3 is CASSFGREAKEQYF. The CDR3 DNA is TGTGCCAGCAGTTTTGGGCGGGAGGCCAAGGAGCAGTACTTC.

The CDR3 DNA sequence: TGTGCCAGCAGCTTGGGGAGCGGGAGGACGATCAATGAGCAGTTCTTC. It codes for CASSLGSGRTINEQFF. The rearrangement links TRBV11-2 to TRBJ2-1; TRBD2 aligns across 9 bases. The CDR3 length is 16 residues. The ends lost 3 bases at V and 6 bases at J; junction bases unmatched: 9. From germline, CDR1 is SGHAT and CDR2 FQNNGV.

The chain joins TRBV9 to TRBJ2-2; D possibly corresponds to TRBD2 (5 bases). The CDR3 length is 15 residues. Germline V gene sequence: CDR1 SGDLS, CDR2 YYNGEE. V was pared by 4 bases and J by 1 base, with 11 bases between. CDR3 residues: CASSPEGRNTGELFF. The CDR3 DNA reads TGTGCCAGCAGCCCAGAAGGGAGGAACACCGGGGAGCTGTTTTTT.

V and J are TRBV2 and TRBJ2-3; 9 bases match TRBD2. The J segment lost 1 base and the V segment lost 6 bases, leaving 5 bases of the junction unmatched. The CDR3 is 15 amino acids. Germline V gene lookup returns CDR1 SNHLY and CDR2 FYNNEI. The CDR3 DNA reads as TGTGCCAGCAGCACTAGCGGGCTGGGCACAGATACGCAGTATTTT. It specifies CASSTSGLGTDTQYF.

The V and J genes are TRBV27 and TRBJ1-2; D remains ambiguous. V gave up 7 bases and J gave up 7 bases, with 16 bases separating them. The germline V gene encodes CDR1 MNHEY and CDR2 SMNVEV (reference sequence). This CDR3 spans 13 amino acids. This chain's CDR3 is CASKPRGFLGYTF. CDR3 sequence (DNA): TGTGCCAGCAAACCTCGAGGATTCCTTGGCTACACCTTC.

This chain connects TRBV5-1 to TRBJ2-1; D remains ambiguous. The CDR3 has 14 amino acids. V gave up 2 bases and J gave up 8 bases, with 14 bases separating them. Per the germline V gene, CDR1 is SGHRS and CDR2 is YFSETQ. In DNA form, the CDR3 reads TGCGCCAGCAGCTTATCTTCGGTTTTCGATGAGCAGTTCTTC. This gives the protein CASSLSSVFDEQFF.

J is TRBJ2-1 and V is TRBV16, with 7 bases that match TRBD2. This CDR3 is 16 amino acids long. The germline V gene has CDR1 KGHSY and CDR2 FQNENV. J was trimmed by 3 bases and V by 2 bases; bases with no gene match: 7. The CDR3 DNA reads TGTGCCAGCAGCCAAACAAGCGGGACGGGCTACAATGAGCAGTTCTTC. It translates to CASSQTSGTGYNEQFF.

The chain links TRBV28 to TRBJ2-3; possible D gene TRBD2, 6 bases. V lost 5 bases and J lost 1, with 13 bases in between. Germline V CDR1 and CDR2: MDHEN, SYDVKM. The CDR3 runs 15 residues. CDR3 loop: CASSVGTFRTDTQYF. The CDR3 nucleotides are TGTGCCAGCAGTGTAGGGACTTTCCGCACAGATACGCAGTATTTT.

V usage is TRBV10-2 and J usage is TRBJ2-2, with a tentative D call TRBD1 (6 bases). The CDR3 runs 18 residues. The V end was cut by 3 bases, the J end by 2 bases, with 19 bases between. The germline CDR1 and CDR2 sequences are WSHSY and SAAADI. The CDR3 loop is CASSETPPWGQNTGELFF. CDR3 bases: TGCGCCAGCAGTGAAACCCCACCGTGGGGGCAAAACACCGGGGAGCTGTTTTTT.

The chain employs TRBV25-1 and TRBJ1-3; D ambiguous. The CDR3 has 15 residues. Looked up from germline, CDR1 is MGHDK and CDR2 is SYGVNS. The V gene lost 3 bases and the J gene lost 0 bases, with 9 bases spanning the gap. For the CDR3, the DNA is TGTGCCAGCAGTGATTACGGAGTCTCTGGAAACACCATATATTTT. Protein: CASSDYGVSGNTIYF.

J is TRBJ2-6 and V is TRBV4-3; D unclear. Germline CDR1 reads LGHNA; CDR2 reads YSLEER. V gave up 1 base and J gave up 2 bases, with 3 bases separating them. The CDR3 has 14 amino acids. The CDR3: CASSQGTGANVLTF. DNA of the CDR3: TGCGCCAGCAGCCAAGGTACTGGGGCCAACGTCCTGACTTTC.

The J gene is TRBJ2-3, the V gene TRBV9; TRBD2 matches at 8 bases. The CDR3 extends over 15 amino acids. Germline trimming cut 3 bases from V and 3 bases from J; bases unmatched to any gene: 6. Germline CDR1 is SGDLS and CDR2 is YYNGEE. The CDR3 here is CASSGGGGPTDTQYF. DNA of the CDR3: TGTGCCAGCAGCGGTGGCGGGGGGCCGACAGATACGCAGTATTTT.

The rearrangement uses TRBV19 and TRBJ1-2; 8 nucleotides match TRBD1. Germline CDR1 is LNHDA and CDR2 is SQIVND (reference sequence). This CDR3 region has 13 residues. V lost 1 base, J lost 8 bases, and 3 bases stayed unmatched. As DNA, the CDR3 is TGTGCCAGTAGTATAGCGACAGGGGCCGGCTACACCTTC. This sequence encodes CASSIATGAGYTF.

The V and J genes are TRBV19 and TRBJ1-1; D gene uncertain. V was clipped by 4 bases and J by 0 bases, with 6 bases between them. From germline, CDR1 is LNHDA and CDR2 SQIVND (reference sequence). This CDR3 region has 13 residues. CDR3 sequence reads: CASSTELNTEAFF. The CDR3 DNA reads as TGTGCCAGTAGTACGGAGCTGAACACTGAAGCTTTCTTT.